The 15 T cell receptor beta chains reported below all come from one sample, sequenced in a study of blood T cell repertoires in COVID-19. Sequenced by immunoSEQ multiplex PCR; TCRdb stores in-frame clones only, minus some. In the table there are around 68,000 clones, roughly 92% of which are singletons. Sequencing was performed on peripheral blood. All receptors derive from a man in his 70s with active COVID-19.

The CDR3 DNA sequence: TGTGCCACCAGCAGGCATAGCGGGGGGGGGACAGATACGCAGTATTTT. Translated: CATSRHSGGGTDTQYF. The V and J genes are TRBV15 and TRBJ2-3; 11 bases align to TRBD2. V lost 3 bases to trimming and J lost 3 bases; unmatched junction nucleotides: 5. CDR3 length: 16 residues. CDR1 and CDR2 from the germline V gene are LNHNV and YYDKDF (reference sequence).

J is TRBJ2-1 and V is TRBV10-1, with 9 bases that match TRBD2. CDR1 is WNHNN, CDR2 SYGVQD, per germline (reference sequence). Trimming took 2 bases from V and 5 from J; bases not matched to a gene: 4. The CDR3 is 15 residues long. CDR3 residues: CASSESAGGNNEQFF. In DNA, the CDR3 is TGCGCCAGCAGTGAGAGCGCGGGGGGGAACAATGAGCAGTTCTTC.

This chain joins TRBV12-5 and TRBJ2-1; 7 bases map to TRBD2. V dropped 6 bases and J dropped 8; count of bases not matched to a gene: 10. The CDR3 is made up of 14 amino acids. The germline CDR1 and CDR2 sequences are LGHNT and FRNRAP. The CDR3 DNA is TGTGCTAGTGGGATGAGCGGGGCCGGCGATGAGCAGTTCTTC. This gives the protein CASGMSGAGDEQFF.

This chain connects TRBV12-1 to TRBJ2-7; TRBD2, the table's D call, lacks a check against the DNA. TRBV12-1 is given as a pseudogene. The CDR3 is made up of 15 amino acids. As DNA, the CDR3 is TGTGCCAGCAGCTTTGGAAGCGGGGGACCCACCGGGCAGTACGTC. This sequence encodes CASSFGSGGPTGQYV.

This chain's CDR3 is CASSDSSVGNTEAFF. In nucleotides, the CDR3 is TGTGCCAGCAGTGACTCAAGTGTCGGGAACACTGAAGCTTTCTTT. The V gene is TRBV6-4, the J gene TRBJ1-1, with no clear D. V lost 0 bases, J lost 1 base, and 9 bases lay in between. CDR3 length: 15 amino acids. Germline V gene data show CDR1 as MRHNA and CDR2 as SNTAGT.

The CDR3: CASSIEPVNTEAFF. In DNA, the CDR3 is TGTGCCAGTAGTATAGAGCCAGTGAACACTGAAGCTTTCTTT. V gene TRBV19 combines with J gene TRBJ1-1; the D is unclear. The CDR3 has 14 residues. Germline V CDR1 and CDR2: LNHDA, SQIVND (reference sequence). The ends were cut back, 0 bases at V and 0 bases at J, with 5 bases in the middle.

V gene TRBV5-1 combines with J gene TRBJ1-1, with a tentative D call TRBD1 (6 bases). The CDR3 has 14 amino acids. Germline CDR1 reads SGHRS; CDR2 reads YFSETQ. The V end was cut by 0 bases, the J end by 7 bases, with 13 bases between. CDR3 DNA: TGCGCCAGCAGCTTGGCTTCACAGGGATTTGAAGCTTTCTTT. Protein sequence: CASSLASQGFEAFF.

J is TRBJ1-1 and V is TRBV5-1; the D gene is possibly TRBD1 (5 bases). The CDR3 has 16 residues. Looked up from germline, CDR1 is SGHRS and CDR2 is YFSETQ. The V end lost 2 bases, the J end lost 0 bases, and 14 bases lay between the germline ends. The CDR3 sequence: CASSFGGGSVNTEAFF. The CDR3 DNA sequence: TGCGCCAGCAGCTTTGGTGGGGGGTCGGTGAACACTGAAGCTTTCTTT.

This rearrangement joins TRBV3-1 (or the pseudogene TRBV3-2) to TRBJ1-3; the D is unclear. Trimming shortened V by 3 bases and J by 2 bases, and 5 bases separated the two germline ends. Germline V CDR1 and CDR2: LGHDT, YNNKEL (reference sequence). The CDR3 runs 13 residues. This CDR3 is CASSQTPGNTIYF. The CDR3 nucleotides are TGTGCCAGCAGCCAGACACCTGGAAACACCATATATTTT.

The chain recombines TRBV9 with TRBJ2-1, with 9 bases identical to TRBD1. V shed 0 bases, J shed 10 bases, and the junction held 11 bases outside the gene matches. The CDR3 contains 16 residues. Germline-derived CDR1 and CDR2 are SGDLS and YYNGEE. CDR3 DNA: TGTGCCAGCAGCGTAGCCTGGGGACAGGGATTTGACGAGCAGTTCTTC. Amino acid sequence: CASSVAWGQGFDEQFF. The entire variable domain, with the rest obtained from reference TRBV9 and TRBJ2-1, is as follows: DSGVTQTPKHLITATGQRVTLRCSPRSGDLSVYWYQQSLDQGLQFLIQYYNGEERAKGNILERFSAQQFPDLHSELNLSSLELGDSALYFCASSVAWGQGFDEQFFGPGTRLTVL.

V gene TRBV5-1 combines with J gene TRBJ2-4; D is uncertain. The CDR3 length is 15 residues. V was cut by 0 bases and J by 7 bases, with 14 bases left in between. The germline CDR1 and CDR2 sequences are SGHRS and YFSETQ. The CDR3 reads CASSLASSLGNIQYF. CDR3 nucleotides: TGCGCCAGCAGCTTGGCCTCTTCCCTCGGGAACATTCAGTACTTC.

This clone was picked up one time. This rearrangement joins TRBV7-2 to TRBJ1-2, with 11 bases matching TRBD1. The CDR3 extends over 14 amino acids. CDR1 is SGHTA and CDR2 is FQGNSA in the germline V gene. The trim removed 4 bases at V and 8 bases at J, leaving 6 bases unmatched. CDR3 DNA sequence: TGTGCCAGCAGCTCCGGGACAGGGGGAGGGGGCTACACCTTC. Its translation: CASSSGTGGGGYTF.

The genes are TRBV7-9 and TRBJ1-4; possible D gene TRBD1, 5 bases. From germline, CDR1 is SEHNR and CDR2 FQNEAQ (reference sequence). V dropped 0 bases and J dropped 4 bases, with 12 bases sitting between them. CDR3 length: 16 amino acids. CDR3 sequence reads: CASSLAVGVDNEKLFF. CDR3 nucleotide sequence: TGTGCCAGCAGCTTAGCGGTAGGGGTGGATAATGAAAAACTGTTTTTT.

This chain joins TRBV4-3 and TRBJ2-7; D gene unclear. CDR1 is LGHNA, CDR2 YSLEER, per germline. Trimming cost V 1 base and J 1 base, with 8 bases left between them. This CDR3 is 14 amino acids long. DNA for the CDR3: TGCGCCAGCAGCCAAGCCTACGGGTCCTACGAGCAGTACTTC. This sequence encodes CASSQAYGSYEQYF.

The chain has TRBV28 and TRBJ1-2, with 8 bases fitting TRBD1. CDR1 is MDHEN, CDR2 SYDVKM, per germline. V was pared by 5 bases and J by 3 bases, with 14 bases of the junction left unmatched. The CDR3 covers 17 residues. This chain's CDR3 is CASSPLPGQDSDYGYTF. The CDR3 DNA reads as TGTGCCAGCAGTCCCCTCCCGGGACAGGATTCGGACTATGGCTACACCTTC.